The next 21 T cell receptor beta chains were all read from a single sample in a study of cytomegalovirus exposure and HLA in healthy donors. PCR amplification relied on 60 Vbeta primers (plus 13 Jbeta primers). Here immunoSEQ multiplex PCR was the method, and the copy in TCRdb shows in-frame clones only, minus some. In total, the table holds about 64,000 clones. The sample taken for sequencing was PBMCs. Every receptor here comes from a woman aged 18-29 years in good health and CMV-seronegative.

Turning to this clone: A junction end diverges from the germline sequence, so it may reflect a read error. CDR3 sequence reads: CASSPTYTGQGYRLVF. CDR3 bases: TGTGCCAGCAGCCCGACTTATACGGGACAGGGATACCGACTGGTATTC. This chain links TRBV7-6 with TRBJ2-7, with TRBD1 identical over 9 bases. CDR3 length equals 16 residues. Germline V lookup: CDR1 SGHVS, CDR2 FNYEAQ.

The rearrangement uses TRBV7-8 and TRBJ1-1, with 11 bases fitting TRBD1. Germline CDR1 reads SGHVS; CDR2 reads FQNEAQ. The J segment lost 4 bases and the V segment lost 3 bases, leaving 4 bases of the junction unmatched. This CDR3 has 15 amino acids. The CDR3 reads CASSLGTGGVTEAFF. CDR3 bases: TGTGCCAGCAGCTTGGGGACAGGGGGAGTCACTGAAGCTTTCTTT.

CDR3 DNA sequence: TGTGCCAGCAGTTCCCGGGGACACGCCTACGAGCAGTACTTC. This gives the protein CASSSRGHAYEQYF. V usage is TRBV6-5 and J usage is TRBJ2-7; weak D call: TRBD1 (6 bases). The CDR3 has 14 amino acids. Germline-derived CDR1 and CDR2 are MNHEY and SVGAGI. The V end lost 4 bases, the J end lost 2 bases, and 12 bases lay between the germline ends.

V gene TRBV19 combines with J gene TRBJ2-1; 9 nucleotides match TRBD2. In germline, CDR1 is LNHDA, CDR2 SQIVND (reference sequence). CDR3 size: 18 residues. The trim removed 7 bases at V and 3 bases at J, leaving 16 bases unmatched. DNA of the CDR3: TGTGCCAGTATGGCACTAGGGGGGGCTAGCGGGGACTACAATGAGCAGTTCTTC. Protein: CASMALGGASGDYNEQFF.

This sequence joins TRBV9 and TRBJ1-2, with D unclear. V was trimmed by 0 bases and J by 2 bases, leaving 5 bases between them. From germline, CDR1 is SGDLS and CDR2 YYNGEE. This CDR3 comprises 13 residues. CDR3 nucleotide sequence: TGTGCCAGCAGCGTAGCGGAGAACTATGGCTACACCTTC. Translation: CASSVAENYGYTF.

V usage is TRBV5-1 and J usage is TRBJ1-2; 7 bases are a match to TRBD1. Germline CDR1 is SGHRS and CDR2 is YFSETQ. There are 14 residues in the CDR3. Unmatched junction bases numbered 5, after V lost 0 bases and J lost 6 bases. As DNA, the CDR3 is TGCGCCAGCAGCTTGGATCCAGGGGGGAATGGCTACACCTTC. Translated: CASSLDPGGNGYTF.

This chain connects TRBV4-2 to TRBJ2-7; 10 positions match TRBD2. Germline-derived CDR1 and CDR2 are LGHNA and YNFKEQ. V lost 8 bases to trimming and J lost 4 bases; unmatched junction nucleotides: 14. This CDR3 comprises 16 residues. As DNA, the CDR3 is TGTGCCAGCTCTAAAACGGGGGCTAGCGGGAGTTACGAGCAGTACTTC. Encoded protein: CASSKTGASGSYEQYF.

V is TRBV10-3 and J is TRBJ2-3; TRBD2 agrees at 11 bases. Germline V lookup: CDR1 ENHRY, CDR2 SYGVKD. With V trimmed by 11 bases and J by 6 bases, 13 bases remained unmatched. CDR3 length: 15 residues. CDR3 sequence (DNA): TGTGCCTCTACCGGGACTAGCGGCCTTCGGGATACGCAGTATTTT. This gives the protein CASTGTSGLRDTQYF.

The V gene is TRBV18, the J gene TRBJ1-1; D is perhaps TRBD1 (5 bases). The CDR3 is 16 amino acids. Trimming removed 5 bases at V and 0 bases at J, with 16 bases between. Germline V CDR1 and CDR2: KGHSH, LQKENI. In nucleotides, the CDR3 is TGTGCCAGCTCAGCGTCCGGTCGACAGATGAACACTGAAGCTTTCTTT. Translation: CASSASGRQMNTEAFF.

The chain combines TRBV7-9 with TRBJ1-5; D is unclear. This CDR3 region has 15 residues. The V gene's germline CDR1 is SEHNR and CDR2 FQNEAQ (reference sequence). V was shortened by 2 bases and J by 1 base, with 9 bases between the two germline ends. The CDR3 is CASSLYRDSNQPQHF. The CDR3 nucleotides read TGTGCCAGCAGCTTATACAGAGACAGCAATCAGCCCCAGCATTTT.

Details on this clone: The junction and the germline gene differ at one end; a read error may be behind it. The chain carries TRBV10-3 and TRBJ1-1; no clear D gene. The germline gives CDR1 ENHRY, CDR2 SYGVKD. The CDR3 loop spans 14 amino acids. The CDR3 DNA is TGTGCCATCAGTCAGTCTACAGTGAACACTGAAGCTTTCTTT. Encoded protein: CAISQSTVNTEAFF.

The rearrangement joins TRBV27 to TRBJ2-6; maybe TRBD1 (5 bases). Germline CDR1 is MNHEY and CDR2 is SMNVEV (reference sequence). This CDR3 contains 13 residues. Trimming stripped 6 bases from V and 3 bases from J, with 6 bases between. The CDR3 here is CASRGVGANVLTF. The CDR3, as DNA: TGTGCCAGCAGAGGGGTTGGGGCCAACGTCCTGACTTTC.

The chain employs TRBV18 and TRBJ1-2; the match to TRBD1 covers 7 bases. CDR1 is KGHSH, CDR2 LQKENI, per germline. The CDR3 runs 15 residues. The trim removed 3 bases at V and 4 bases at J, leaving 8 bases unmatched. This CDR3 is CASSPEYRGGYGYTF. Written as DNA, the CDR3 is TGTGCCAGCTCACCTGAATACAGGGGAGGCTATGGCTACACCTTC.

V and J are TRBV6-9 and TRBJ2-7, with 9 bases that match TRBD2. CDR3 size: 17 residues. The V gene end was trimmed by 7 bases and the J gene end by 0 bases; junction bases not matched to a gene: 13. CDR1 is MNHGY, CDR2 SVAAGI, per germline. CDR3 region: CASTVCRLAGLSYEQYF. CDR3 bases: TGTGCCAGCACTGTTTGTCGGCTAGCGGGACTCTCCTACGAGCAGTACTTC.

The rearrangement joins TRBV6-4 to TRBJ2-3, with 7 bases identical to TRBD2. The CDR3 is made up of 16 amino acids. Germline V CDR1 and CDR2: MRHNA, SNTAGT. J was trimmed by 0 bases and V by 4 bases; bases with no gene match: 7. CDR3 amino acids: CASSGRGGTSTDTQYF. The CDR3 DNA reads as TGTGCCAGCAGTGGACGGGGAGGGACGAGCACAGATACGCAGTATTTT.

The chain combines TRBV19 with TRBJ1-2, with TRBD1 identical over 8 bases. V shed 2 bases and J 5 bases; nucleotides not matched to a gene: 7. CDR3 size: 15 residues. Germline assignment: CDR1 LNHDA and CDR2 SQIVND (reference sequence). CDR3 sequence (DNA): TGTGCCAGTAGTATAAGTCAGGGGGCGTATTATGGCTACACCTTC. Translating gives CASSISQGAYYGYTF.

This CDR3 is CASSGTVNTEAFF. CDR3 DNA: TGTGCCAGCAGTGGGACAGTGAACACTGAAGCTTTCTTT. This sequence joins TRBV2 and TRBJ1-1; D is possibly TRBD1 (6 bases). The V gene's germline CDR1 is SNHLY and CDR2 FYNNEI. The length of the CDR3 is 13 residues. The V end lost 4 bases, the J end lost 0 bases, and 6 bases lay between the germline ends.

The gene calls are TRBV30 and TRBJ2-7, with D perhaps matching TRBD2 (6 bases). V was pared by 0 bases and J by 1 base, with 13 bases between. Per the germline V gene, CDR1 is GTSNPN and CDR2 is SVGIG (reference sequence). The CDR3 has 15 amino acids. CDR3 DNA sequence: TGTGCCTGGAGTGTAGAGGAAGCGGGTTCCTACGAGCAGTACTTC. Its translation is CAWSVEEAGSYEQYF.

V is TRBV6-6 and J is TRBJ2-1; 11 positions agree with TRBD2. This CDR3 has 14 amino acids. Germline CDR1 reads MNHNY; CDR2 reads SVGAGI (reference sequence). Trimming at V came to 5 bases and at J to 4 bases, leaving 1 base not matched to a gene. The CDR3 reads CASSRLAGYNEQFF. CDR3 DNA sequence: TGTGCCAGCAGTCGACTAGCGGGATACAATGAGCAGTTCTTC.

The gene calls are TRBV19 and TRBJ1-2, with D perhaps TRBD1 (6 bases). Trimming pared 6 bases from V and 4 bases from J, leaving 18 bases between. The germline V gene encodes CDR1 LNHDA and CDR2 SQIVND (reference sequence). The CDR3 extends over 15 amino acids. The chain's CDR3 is CASSAPTRTAYGYTF. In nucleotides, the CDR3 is TGTGCCAGTAGCGCCCCCACCCGGACAGCCTATGGCTACACCTTC.

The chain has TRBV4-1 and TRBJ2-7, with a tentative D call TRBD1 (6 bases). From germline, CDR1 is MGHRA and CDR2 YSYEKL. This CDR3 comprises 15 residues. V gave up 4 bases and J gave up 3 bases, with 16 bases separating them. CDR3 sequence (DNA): TGCGCCAGCAGCCCCGCTTGGGACAACGGCTACGAGCAGTACTTC. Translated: CASSPAWDNGYEQYF.